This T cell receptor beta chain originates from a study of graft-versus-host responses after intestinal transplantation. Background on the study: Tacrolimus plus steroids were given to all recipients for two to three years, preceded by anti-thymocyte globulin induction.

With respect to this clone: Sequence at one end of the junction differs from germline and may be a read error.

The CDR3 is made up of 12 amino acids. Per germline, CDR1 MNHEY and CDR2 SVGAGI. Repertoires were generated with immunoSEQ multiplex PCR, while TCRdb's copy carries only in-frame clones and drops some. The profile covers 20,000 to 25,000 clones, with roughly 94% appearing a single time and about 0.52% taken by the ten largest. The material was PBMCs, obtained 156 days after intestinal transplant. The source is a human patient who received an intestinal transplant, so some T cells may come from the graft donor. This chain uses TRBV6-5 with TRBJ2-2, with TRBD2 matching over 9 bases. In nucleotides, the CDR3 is TGTGCCAGCAGTGAAGACGCGCTAGCGGGGACTTTT. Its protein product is CASSEDALAGTF.